This TCR beta chain originates from a study of regulatory T cells in long-lasting Graves disease. Whole-study context: Positive TSH receptor antibodies alongside over 5 years of antithyroid drugs were what marked Graves' disease as persistent.

Investigators prepared the TCR beta libraries by applying iRepertoire HTBI primers and Arm-PCR of CDR3 regions. TCRdb re-derived calls from the multiplex PCR reads in MiXCR, one entry per CDR3 protein. Of over 650,000 distinct CDR3 sequences in the sample, around 30% were seen once. Time point specified: persistent/refractory GD, antithyroid drugs over 5 years with positive TRAb. RNA extracted from PBMCs served as the sequencing template. The study's findings and limits: Persistent disease exhibited a predilection for TRBV28, TRBJ1-2 and TRBJ2-5. Persistent Graves' patients showed a TCR diversity that was lower than that of newly diagnosed ones.

As to this clonotype: The antigen is undetermined.

Germline loops: CDR1 GTSNPN, CDR2 SVGIG (reference sequence). V was shortened by 3 bases and J by 5 bases, with 10 bases between the two germline ends. The CDR3 runs to 12 residues. The sequenced sample was peripheral blood mononuclear cells (PBMCs), obtained when the disease was refractory, from a patient treated with antithyroid drugs. This receptor was taken from a female donor with Graves disease. The chain carries TRBV30 and TRBJ1-2; D not certain. CDR3: CAWRGSRYGYTF. The CDR3 nucleotides read TGTGCCTGGAGAGGCAGTCGGTATGGCTACACCTTC.